The source of this T cell receptor beta chain is a study of blood T cells in healthy people across ages. Per the germline V gene, CDR1 is SGHTA and CDR2 is FQGNSA. CDR3 length: 17 residues. Losses at the gene ends were 1 base for V and 0 bases for J; bases not matched to a gene: 4. Sample-barcoded 5' priming and a J-beta primer mix drove a second PCR of about 6 to 12 cycles. TCRdb ran MiXCR on the 5' RACE reads and lists one entry per CDR3 protein. The data hold approximately 800,000 distinct CDR3 sequences, with roughly three fifths observed a single time. The source is a man aged 40-55 years in good health. What was sequenced was blood. V is TRBV7-2 and J is TRBJ2-1; TRBD2 matches at 9 bases. The CDR3 sequence: CASSLVTLAGSYNEQFF. CDR3 sequence (DNA): TGTGCCAGCAGCTTAGTAACACTAGCGGGCTCCTACAATGAGCAGTTCTTC.